This T cell receptor (beta chain) was recorded in a study of T cells of healthy individuals. This clonotype was counted at least ten times. MiXCR, applied by TCRdb to the 5' RACE reads, yields one record per CDR3 protein. The table records 45,000 to 60,000 distinct CDR3 sequences, over 12% of them present only once. The V gene's germline CDR1 is MNHEY and CDR2 SVGEGT. The CDR3 spans 14 residues. Trimming at V came to 4 bases and at J to 6 bases, leaving 6 bases not matched to a gene. This receptor was identified in a human donor in good health. The chain links TRBV6-2 or TRBV6-3 to TRBJ2-7; 10 nucleotides line up with TRBD2. The CDR3 spells CASSSTSGTVEQYF. In DNA form, the CDR3 reads TGTGCCAGCAGTTCTACTAGCGGGACCGTCGAGCAGTACTTC.